These 21 T cell receptor beta chains came from one sample sequenced in a study of response to subunit inactivated influenza vaccine. A single record per CDR3 protein comes from TCRdb applying MiXCR to the RT-PCR reads. The table lists roughly 780,000 distinct CDR3 sequences, under 20% of them singletons. Sample: PBMCs from blood, taken approximately 5 days after vaccination. All receptors come from a man in his forties or fifties who received an inactivated influenza vaccine.

This clonotype was seen more than once but under ten times. This chain joins TRBV4-3 and TRBJ1-2, with unresolved D. The CDR3 loop spans 17 amino acids. The germline V gene has CDR1 LGHNA and CDR2 YSLEER. V shed 0 bases and J shed 3 bases, with 17 bases lying between them. CDR3 sequence (DNA): TGCGCCAGCAGCCAAGATAAGTCGGCCGTATCGTACTATGGCTACACCTTC. It codes for CASSQDKSAVSYYGYTF.

Many counts were recorded for this clonotype. One end of the junction fails to match germline, which may point to a read error. The chain joins TRBV12-3 or TRBV12-4 to TRBJ1-2; tentative D call: TRBD1 (5 bases). The CDR3 spans 14 residues. The CDR3: CASSLGQGPYGYTF. The CDR3 bases are TGCGCCAGCAGCTTGGGTCAGGGACCCTATGGCTACACCTTC.

This clonotype was observed at least ten times. This chain uses TRBV10-3 with TRBJ1-2; TRBD1 matches 9 bases. CDR3 length: 12 residues. V gave up 7 bases and J gave up 6 bases; unmatched junction bases: 3. Looked up from germline, CDR1 is ENHRY and CDR2 is SYGVKD. The CDR3 coding sequence is TGTGCCATCAAAGGGACAGGGAATGGCTACACCTTC. Its protein is CAIKGTGNGYTF.

This clonotype turned up a few times. This chain links TRBV24-1 with TRBJ2-3; 7 bases map to TRBD2. This CDR3 is 13 amino acids long. The V and J ends lost 10 bases and 2 bases, in that order; junction bases with no gene match: 5. Germline V gives CDR1 KGHDR, CDR2 SFDVKD. CDR3 sequence (DNA): TGTGCCACGAGCGGGGCCCACACAGATACGCAGTATTTT. Translating it yields CATSGAHTDTQYF.

This clonotype has just one count. Just one base apart from a much larger clone, this may be a read error. The CDR3 nucleotides are TGTGCCACCAGTGATTTTGGACCGCAGAACACTGAAGCTTTCTTT. Its protein is CATSDFGPQNTEAFF. The chain combines TRBV24-1 with TRBJ1-1; D is uncertain. The germline V gene has CDR1 KGHDR and CDR2 SFDVKD. The CDR3 length is 15 residues. Deletions cut 1 base from V and 1 base from J, with 9 bases between.

The CDR3 DNA sequence: TGCAGTGCTACACAACAGGGTTGGTCAAGAGAGACCCAGTACTTC. It yields the protein CSATQQGWSRETQYF. The V call is TRBV20-1, the J call TRBJ2-5, with D possibly matching TRBD1 (6 bases). Per the germline V gene, CDR1 is DFQATT and CDR2 is SNEGSKA (reference sequence). The CDR3 loop spans 15 amino acids. Trimming took 4 bases from V and 4 from J, leaving 19 bases between them.

This clonotype has only a few counts. The rearrangement joins TRBV3-1 to TRBJ2-3; D unresolved. The germline CDR1 and CDR2 sequences are LGHDT and YNNKEL (reference sequence). The CDR3 is made up of 13 amino acids. Trimming left V 2 bases short and J 4 bases short, with 7 bases between. CDR3 sequence (DNA): TGTGCCAGCAGCCAACATGATTCAGATACGCAGTATTTT. Translating gives CASSQHDSDTQYF.

This clonotype showed up just a few times. The genes are TRBV6-2 or TRBV6-3 and TRBJ2-7, with 15 bases fitting TRBD2. Germline values: CDR1 MNHEY, CDR2 SVGEGT. After removal of 10 bases from V and 6 bases from J, the junction contained 7 bases not matched to a gene. The CDR3 runs 14 residues. The CDR3 region has the DNA TGTGCCACCTCCGGGACTAGCGGGAGGAGCGAGCAGTACTTC. Translated, it gives CATSGTSGRSEQYF.

V usage is TRBV20-1 and J usage is TRBJ2-3; 9 bases match TRBD2. The germline gives CDR1 DFQATT, CDR2 SNEGSKA (reference sequence). V gave up 0 bases and J gave up 4 bases; unmatched junction bases: 8. The CDR3 runs to 16 residues. The CDR3 sequence is CSARDGGGVNSDTQYF. Written as DNA, the CDR3 is TGCAGTGCTAGAGATGGCGGGGGGGTGAATTCAGATACGCAGTATTTT.

This rearrangement joins TRBV29-1 to TRBJ2-1; 8 positions agree with TRBD1. Trimming cost V 2 bases and J 3 bases; bases outside gene matches: 9. The CDR3 has 16 amino acids. Looked up from germline, CDR1 is SQVTM and CDR2 is ANQGSEA. The CDR3 DNA is TGCAGCGTTGAATTAGTACAGGGGGTGCTCTACAATGAGCAGTTCTTC. It encodes CSVELVQGVLYNEQFF.

There are a few counts of this clonotype. The chain employs TRBV7-9 and TRBJ1-1; D gene unclear. This CDR3 has 14 amino acids. CDR1 and CDR2 (germline): SEHNR, FQNEAQ (reference sequence). Trimming pared 4 bases from V and 7 bases from J, leaving 16 bases between. CDR3 in DNA: TGTGCCAGCAGCTCAGGTGATTGGGTTCATGAAGCTTTCTTT. It encodes CASSSGDWVHEAFF.

This clonotype was recorded many times. V and J are TRBV7-2 and TRBJ2-7; 11 bases align to TRBD2. Germline trimming cut 6 bases from V and 4 bases from J; bases unmatched to any gene: 5. Germline CDR1 SGHTA, CDR2 FQGNSA. The CDR3 contains 14 residues. CDR3 region: CASSSRTSGYEQYF. In DNA, the CDR3 is TGTGCCAGCAGTTCACGGACTAGCGGGTACGAGCAGTACTTC.

The chain carries TRBV14 and TRBJ2-7, with D unresolved. The V and J ends lost 0 bases and 6 bases respectively, with 12 bases between them. In germline, CDR1 is SGHDN, CDR2 FVKESK. The length of the CDR3 is 14 residues. Written as DNA, the CDR3 is TGTGCCAGCAGCCAAGAATGGGGAATGGTCGAGCAGTACTTC. Residues: CASSQEWGMVEQYF.

There are a few counts of this clonotype. The rearrangement joins TRBV6-2 or TRBV6-3 to TRBJ1-2; TRBD1 aligns across 9 bases. Germline V gives CDR1 MNHEY, CDR2 SVGEGT. CDR3 length: 15 amino acids. The ends lost 1 base at V and 0 bases at J; junction bases unmatched: 0. CDR3 sequence reads: CASSYWTGANYGYTF. DNA of the CDR3: TGTGCCAGCAGTTACTGGACAGGGGCTAACTATGGCTACACCTTC.

This clonotype showed up just a few times. The gene calls are TRBV9 and TRBJ1-4, with D unclear. The CDR3 loop spans 15 amino acids. V lost 4 bases and J 5 bases, leaving 15 bases between the germline ends. Germline CDR1 and CDR2: SGDLS and YYNGEE. Written as DNA, the CDR3 is TGTGCCAGCAGCCCGAGGGCCCAAAAGAATGAAAAACTGTTTTTT. Translated: CASSPRAQKNEKLFF.

V usage is TRBV5-1 and J usage is TRBJ2-3, with 14 positions matching TRBD2. The CDR3 covers 18 residues. V shed 4 bases, J shed 4 bases, and the junction held 11 bases outside the gene matches. The V gene's germline CDR1 is SGHRS and CDR2 YFSETQ. The CDR3 region has the DNA TGCGCCAGCAGCCCGGGACTAGCGGGAGTGTTATTCCCAGATACGCAGTATTTT. Translating gives CASSPGLAGVLFPDTQYF.

The V gene is TRBV4-3, the J gene TRBJ2-1; maybe TRBD1 (5 bases). The CDR3 is 17 residues long. V dropped 0 bases and J dropped 4 bases, with 16 bases sitting between them. Looked up from germline, CDR1 is LGHNA and CDR2 is YSLEER. CDR3 bases: TGCGCCAGCAGCCAAGAAGCCAGGGCAGGCCTTTACAATGAGCAGTTCTTC. Encoded protein: CASSQEARAGLYNEQFF.

This clonotype was seen at least ten times. The gene calls are TRBV4-3 and TRBJ2-3, with 7 bases lining up with TRBD2. The CDR3 has 17 residues. With 1 base clipped from V and 2 bases from J, the junction kept 9 bases outside the gene matches. In germline, CDR1 is LGHNA, CDR2 YSLEER. The CDR3 protein is CASSQGASGGFTDTQYF. In nucleotides, the CDR3 is TGCGCCAGCAGCCAAGGGGCTAGCGGAGGGTTCACAGATACGCAGTATTTT.

The V call is TRBV2, the J call TRBJ2-2, with D perhaps matching TRBD2 (5 bases). CDR1 and CDR2 (germline): SNHLY, FYNNEI. V gave up 8 bases and J gave up 0 bases, with 7 bases separating them. The CDR3 is 13 amino acids. This CDR3 reads CASGLSNTGELFF. The CDR3 DNA reads TGTGCCAGCGGACTTTCGAACACCGGGGAGCTGTTTTTT. The complete variable domain, with remaining parts taken from reference TRBV2 and TRBJ2-2, reads EPEVTQTPSHQVTQMGQEVILRCVPISNHLYFYWYRQILGQKVEFLVSFYNNEISEKSEIFDDQFSVERPDGSNFTLKIRSTKLEDSAMYFCASGLSNTGELFFGEGSRLTVL.

Many counts were recorded for this clonotype. The CDR3 loop is CSVGRRLGEQYF. CDR3 DNA: TGCAGCGTTGGGCGCAGGTTGGGGGAGCAGTACTTC. The V and J genes are TRBV29-1 and TRBJ2-7; D not resolved. The V end lost 4 bases, the J end lost 7 bases, and 14 bases lay between the germline ends. Germline loops: CDR1 SQVTM, CDR2 ANQGSEA. The CDR3 consists of 12 residues.

This clonotype was seen ten or more times. This chain connects TRBV29-1 to TRBJ2-1; D is unclear. The length of the CDR3 is 13 residues. Germline CDR1 SQVTM, CDR2 ANQGSEA. Trimming cost V 1 base and J 10 bases, with 14 bases left between them. DNA of the CDR3: TGCAGCGTTGAAGGGAATCAAGTTCGGGAGCAGTTCTTC. Protein product: CSVEGNQVREQFF.